The 24 T cell receptor beta chains below were found in one sample sequenced in a study of identical twins. TCRdb used MiXCR to reprocess the 5' RACE reads, holding one entry per CDR3 protein. In the table there are 600,000 to 800,000 distinct CDR3 sequences, less than 25% of which are singletons. The same sample was also studied in work on T cells expressing NK-cell markers.

The sequenced sample was PBMCs. The receptor set was obtained from a young woman in good health.

The chain has TRBV9 and TRBJ2-3; TRBD2 is a possible D gene (5 bases). V lost 0 bases to trimming and J lost 4 bases, with 12 bases between them. Germline CDR1 is SGDLS and CDR2 is YYNGEE. This CDR3 contains 15 residues. The CDR3 DNA follows: TGTGCCAGCAGCGTAGCCCCGAGGGCCGCAGATACGCAGTATTTT. Its translation is CASSVAPRAADTQYF.

This clonotype was found many times. V is TRBV29-1 and J is TRBJ1-1; D gene ambiguous. This CDR3 region has 11 residues. V was trimmed by 7 bases and J by 7 bases, leaving 13 bases between them. The germline V gene encodes CDR1 SQVTM and CDR2 ANQGSEA. The CDR3: CSAQDRGEAFF. The CDR3 nucleotides read TGCAGCGCCCAAGACCGGGGTGAAGCTTTCTTT.

The V gene is TRBV15, the J gene TRBJ2-7, with D possibly TRBD1 on 5 matching bases. The CDR3 extends over 15 amino acids. Germline CDR1 reads LNHNV; CDR2 reads YYDKDF (reference sequence). With 0 bases removed from V and 1 base from J, the gap between germline ends came to 10 bases. The CDR3 DNA is TGTGCCACCAGCAGAGACCCAGGGCTGTCCTACGAGCAGTACTTC. Protein product: CATSRDPGLSYEQYF.

This sequence joins TRBV9 and TRBJ2-7; D unclear. Between the trimmed V and J ends, which lost 0 bases and 1 base, there was a span of 14 bases. Looked up from germline, CDR1 is SGDLS and CDR2 is YYNGEE. The CDR3 spans 16 residues. The CDR3 DNA reads TGTGCCAGCAGCGTAGAGGTCGCAGCAGAGTCCTACGAGCAGTACTTC. The encoded protein is CASSVEVAAESYEQYF.

This clonotype showed up just a few times. The chain couples TRBV20-1 to TRBJ1-2; 8 bases are shared with TRBD1. Per the germline V gene, CDR1 is DFQATT and CDR2 is SNEGSKA (reference sequence). Trimming removed 7 bases from V and 0 bases from J; junction bases left unmatched: 1. CDR3 length: 12 residues. CDR3 nucleotide sequence: TGCAGTGTGGGACAGGCTAACTATGGCTACACCTTC. Its translation is CSVGQANYGYTF.

The chain employs TRBV20-1 and TRBJ2-1; TRBD2 aligns across 11 bases. Germline V gene sequence: CDR1 DFQATT, CDR2 SNEGSKA (reference sequence). CDR3 length: 14 amino acids. After removal of 3 bases from V and 6 bases from J, the junction contained 4 bases not matched to a gene. CDR3 protein: CSARGSGRANEQFF. The CDR3 DNA reads as TGCAGTGCTAGGGGTAGCGGGAGGGCCAATGAGCAGTTCTTC.

This clonotype was observed a handful of times. The chain recombines TRBV25-1 with TRBJ1-2, with 9 positions matching TRBD1. Germline assignment: CDR1 MGHDK and CDR2 SYGVNS. The CDR3 length is 14 residues. The J segment lost 4 bases and the V segment lost 8 bases, leaving 8 bases of the junction unmatched. The CDR3, as DNA: TGTGCCAGCGGGACAGGGACGAAGGTCTATGGCTACACCTTC. The encoded protein is CASGTGTKVYGYTF.

This chain uses TRBV5-1 with TRBJ2-3; D ambiguous. V was shortened by 4 bases and J by 1 base, with 10 bases between the two germline ends. The CDR3 sequence is 14 residues long. Germline V gene lookup returns CDR1 SGHRS and CDR2 YFSETQ. The CDR3: CASSPSSRTDTQYF. CDR3 in DNA: TGCGCCAGCAGCCCATCTAGTCGCACAGATACGCAGTATTTT.

The genes are TRBV11-2 and TRBJ2-1; D unresolved. The CDR3 totals 13 residues. The germline CDR1 and CDR2 sequences are SGHAT and FQNNGV. The V end was cut by 11 bases, the J end by 2 bases, with 13 bases between. The CDR3 is CACQYPPYNEQFF. Written as DNA, the CDR3 is TGTGCCTGTCAATACCCCCCCTACAATGAGCAGTTCTTC.

This clonotype was seen at least ten times. The chain recombines TRBV6-1 with TRBJ2-1; TRBD2 matches at 7 bases. The CDR3 length is 12 residues. V lost 10 bases to trimming and J lost 8 bases; unmatched junction nucleotides: 8. CDR1 MNHNS and CDR2 SASEGT come from the germline V gene. In DNA, the CDR3 is TGTGCCACCGGGGGGTGGGTTGATGAGCAGTTCTTC. It is translated as CATGGWVDEQFF.

In this sample, this clonotype turned up a few times. CDR3 bases: TGCAGTGCTAGAGGATCACAGGGGAGCTATGGCTACACCTTC. It translates to CSARGSQGSYGYTF. The chain carries TRBV20-1 and TRBJ1-2, with 7 nucleotides matching TRBD1. Germline CDR1 DFQATT, CDR2 SNEGSKA (reference sequence). There are 14 residues in the CDR3. Trimming took 1 base from V and 4 from J; bases not matched to a gene: 6.

The chain joins TRBV3-1 to TRBJ2-1; tentative D call: TRBD1 (5 bases). The CDR3 consists of 14 residues. Germline CDR1 reads LGHDT; CDR2 reads YNNKEL (reference sequence). V was shortened by 5 bases and J by 6 bases, with 14 bases between the two germline ends. Here the CDR3 DNA reads TGTGCCAGCAGCACCCGGGCGCAGGGCAATGAGCAGTTCTTC. Translated, it gives CASSTRAQGNEQFF.

This clonotype was counted only a few times. The chain joins TRBV11-3 to TRBJ2-7; unclear D gene. The V gene's germline CDR1 is SGHNT and CDR2 YENEEA. V was pared by 1 base and J by 3 bases, with 10 bases between. This CDR3 spans 14 amino acids. The CDR3 loop reads CASSLATGYYEQYF. The CDR3 DNA follows: TGTGCCAGCAGCTTAGCCACCGGTTACTACGAGCAGTACTTC. The full variable domain, with the rest looked up from reference TRBV11-3 and TRBJ2-7, is EAGVVQSPRYKIIEKKQPVAFWCNPISGHNTLYWYLQNLGQGPELLIRYENEEAVDDSQLPKDRFSAERLKGVDSTLKIQPAELGDSAVYLCASSLATGYYEQYFGPGTRLTVT.

This sequence joins TRBV15 and TRBJ1-2, with 10 bases matching TRBD1. The V segment lost 3 bases and the J segment 6 bases; nucleotides outside the gene matches: 4. From germline, CDR1 is LNHNV and CDR2 YYDKDF (reference sequence). The CDR3 is 14 amino acids. The CDR3 DNA follows: TGTGCCACCAGCAGCCTAGACAGGGGGCATGGCTACACCTTC. Protein product: CATSSLDRGHGYTF.

The chain links TRBV4-1 to TRBJ2-3; D is unclear. There are 14 residues in the CDR3. Germline CDR1 reads MGHRA; CDR2 reads YSYEKL. With 3 bases removed from V and 4 bases from J, the gap between germline ends came to 11 bases. DNA of the CDR3: TGCGCCAGCAGCCAGGCCGGGTATGCAGATACGCAGTATTTT. This encodes CASSQAGYADTQYF.

The CDR3 nucleotides read TGTGCCAGCAAAGCGGCCACAGATACGCAGTATTTT. This translates into CASKAATDTQYF. The chain is built from TRBV12-3 or TRBV12-4 and TRBJ2-3, with D perhaps TRBD2 (5 bases). Trimming took 7 bases from V and 2 from J, leaving 7 bases between them. This CDR3 region has 12 residues.

This clonotype was picked up many times. The J gene is TRBJ1-1, the V gene TRBV12-3 or TRBV12-4; TRBD1 matches at 7 bases. The CDR3 is made up of 13 amino acids. V lost 5 bases, J lost 6 bases, and 6 bases stayed unmatched. CDR3 loop: CASSLRQGAEAFF. As DNA, the CDR3 is TGTGCCAGCAGTCTTCGACAGGGCGCTGAAGCTTTCTTT.

The V gene is TRBV20-1, the J gene TRBJ2-2; 9 bases fit TRBD2. The CDR3 is made up of 16 amino acids. The germline CDR1 and CDR2 sequences are DFQATT and SNEGSKA (reference sequence). V lost 0 bases, J lost 0 bases, and 2 bases stayed unmatched. The CDR3 coding sequence is TGCAGTGCTAGAGATCCTAGCGGGACGAACACCGGGGAGCTGTTTTTT. It specifies CSARDPSGTNTGELFF.

This chain links TRBV7-9 with TRBJ1-1, with unresolved D. CDR3 length: 12 residues. V shed 5 bases and J shed 4 bases, with 8 bases lying between them. Germline values: CDR1 SEHNR, CDR2 FQNEAQ (reference sequence). The CDR3 sequence: CASSAIGTEAFF. In nucleotides, the CDR3 is TGTGCCAGCAGCGCCATTGGCACTGAAGCTTTCTTT.

The table lists this clonotype with a few counts. The genes are TRBV20-1 and TRBJ2-4; 9 bases agree with TRBD1. J was trimmed by 15 bases and V by 4 bases; bases with no gene match: 7. The CDR3 is 11 amino acids. Germline lookup yields CDR1 DFQATT and CDR2 SNEGSKA (reference sequence). Here the CDR3 reads CSATDRGGWYF. The CDR3, as DNA: TGCAGTGCTACTGACAGGGGGGGATGGTACTTC.

The V gene is TRBV9, the J gene TRBJ2-3, with D perhaps TRBD1 or TRBD2 (5 bases each). The V and J ends lost 4 bases and 2 bases respectively, with 17 bases between them. The CDR3 covers 16 residues. In germline, CDR1 is SGDLS, CDR2 YYNGEE. CDR3: CASSRGVREDTDTQYF. CDR3 in DNA: TGTGCCAGCAGCAGAGGGGTTCGAGAAGACACAGATACGCAGTATTTT.

In DNA form, the CDR3 reads TGCAGCCTGGGGGGTAGCGGGGCAGATACGCAGTATTTT. Translating gives CSLGGSGADTQYF. The chain has TRBV29-1 and TRBJ2-3; 8 bases match TRBD2. This CDR3 spans 13 amino acids. Germline-derived CDR1 and CDR2 are SQVTM and ANQGSEA. With 8 bases clipped from V and 4 bases from J, the junction kept 8 bases outside the gene matches.

The chain joins TRBV27 to TRBJ2-6; D not certain. The V and J ends lost 0 bases and 0 bases respectively, with 15 bases between them. The CDR3 extends over 19 amino acids. Per the germline V gene, CDR1 is MNHEY and CDR2 is SMNVEV (reference sequence). CDR3 amino acids: CASSLSPFDGRSGANVLTF. The CDR3 DNA sequence: TGTGCCAGCAGTTTATCCCCCTTCGACGGTCGCTCTGGGGCCAACGTCCTGACTTTC.

V is TRBV5-8 and J is TRBJ2-7, with D possibly called TRBD1 or TRBD2 (5 bases each). The CDR3 spans 12 residues. Germline-derived CDR1 and CDR2 are SGHTS and YDEGEE. For the CDR3, the DNA is TGTGCGGCAACAACCCGGGGCCACGAGCAGTACTTC. Translation: CAATTRGHEQYF.